Below are 23 T cell receptor beta chains sequenced from a single sample in a study of cytomegalovirus exposure and HLA in healthy donors. PCR employed 60 Vbeta and 13 Jbeta primers. The repertoire was sequenced with immunoSEQ multiplex PCR; TCRdb's copy has only in-frame clones and lacks some. Of about 110,000 clones in the sample, 60% to 80% are singletons; the top ten hold 2.6%. Sequences were obtained from PBMCs. The receptors shown here come from a man aged 50 or older in good health and CMV-seropositive.

The sample holds a few counts of this clone. The J gene is TRBJ2-3, the V gene TRBV9; D is possibly TRBD2 (6 bases). Trimming took off 0 bases at V and 0 bases at J, with 8 bases between the two ends. This CDR3 has 15 amino acids. The germline V gene has CDR1 SGDLS and CDR2 YYNGEE. The DNA for the CDR3 is TGTGCCAGCAGCGTAGCAGGGACTAGCACAGATACGCAGTATTTT. Its translation is CASSVAGTSTDTQYF.

The chain links TRBV19 to TRBJ2-7; 9 nucleotides agree with TRBD1. CDR3 length equals 16 residues. The V gene's germline CDR1 is LNHDA and CDR2 SQIVND (reference sequence). The V and J ends lost 5 bases and 4 bases, in that order; junction bases with no gene match: 12. The CDR3 region is CASSDPTYRGQYEQYF. CDR3 nucleotides: TGTGCCAGTAGTGATCCAACTTACAGGGGGCAATACGAGCAGTACTTC. The variable domain in full, with the rest retrieved from reference TRBV19 and TRBJ2-7, is DGGITQSPKYLFRKEGQNVTLSCEQNLNHDAMYWYRQDPGQGLRLIYYSQIVNDFQKGDIAEGYSVSREKKESFPLTVTSAQKNPTAFYLCASSDPTYRGQYEQYFGPGTRLTVT.

This rearrangement joins TRBV5-1 to TRBJ2-2, with D maybe TRBD2 (5 bases). V dropped 0 bases and J dropped 11 bases, with 14 bases sitting between them. The CDR3 has 14 residues. Germline CDR1 and CDR2: SGHRS and YFSETQ. The CDR3 DNA reads as TGCGCCAGCAGCTTGGGGCTAGCTGGAGGAGAGCTGTTTTTT. It specifies CASSLGLAGGELFF.

The gene calls are TRBV4-1 and TRBJ1-2, with 9 bases lining up with TRBD1. From germline, CDR1 is MGHRA and CDR2 YSYEKL. V lost 2 bases to trimming and J lost 7 bases; unmatched junction nucleotides: 8. The CDR3 extends over 15 amino acids. CDR3 bases: TGCGCCAGCAGCCAAAGAGAACAGGGGGCGCTTGGCTACACCTTC. Its translation is CASSQREQGALGYTF.

This clone appeared a few times. This rearrangement joins TRBV5-6 to TRBJ1-1, with 8 bases matching TRBD1. V shed 3 bases, J shed 3 bases, and the junction held 7 bases outside the gene matches. The CDR3 is 15 residues long. Germline loops: CDR1 SGHDT, CDR2 YYEEEE. The CDR3 coding sequence is TGTGCCAGCAGCTGGGAGGACAGGGTCGACACTGAAGCTTTCTTT. Amino acid sequence: CASSWEDRVDTEAFF.

The chain carries TRBV27 and TRBJ2-7; D perhaps matches TRBD1 (6 bases). The CDR3 runs 11 residues. The germline V gene encodes CDR1 MNHEY and CDR2 SMNVEV (reference sequence). Trimming cost V 4 bases and J 6 bases, with 7 bases left between them. CDR3: CASSSGVEQYF. CDR3 in DNA: TGTGCCAGCAGTTCAGGGGTCGAGCAGTACTTC.

The chain recombines TRBV11-3 with TRBJ2-1; 9 positions match TRBD1. The CDR3 totals 15 residues. V shed 5 bases, J shed 5 bases, and the junction held 7 bases outside the gene matches. From germline, CDR1 is SGHNT and CDR2 YENEEA. The CDR3, as DNA: TGTGCCAGCAGCCCAGGACAGGGGTCCGACAATGAGCAGTTCTTC. Translation gives CASSPGQGSDNEQFF.

The rearrangement joins TRBV7-9 to TRBJ2-2, with a possible D match to TRBD2 (5 bases). Germline V CDR1 and CDR2: SEHNR, FQNEAQ (reference sequence). This CDR3 has 14 residues. The V end was cut by 3 bases, the J end by 6 bases, with 11 bases between. CDR3 sequence: CASSFLRGAGELFF. CDR3 nucleotide sequence: TGTGCCAGCAGCTTCCTCCGGGGTGCCGGGGAGCTGTTTTTT. Using reference TRBV7-9 and TRBJ2-2 for the parts outside the CDR3, the full variable domain is DTGVSQNPRHKITKRGQNVTFRCDPISEHNRLYWYRQTLGQGPEFLTYFQNEAQLEKSRLLSDRFSAERPKGSFSTLEIQRTEQGDSAMYLCASSFLRGAGELFFGEGSRLTVL.

The rearrangement links TRBV5-1 to TRBJ1-4; TRBD1 aligns across 7 bases. This CDR3 is 15 amino acids long. V was pared by 2 bases and J by 8 bases, with 9 bases of the junction left unmatched. Germline V gene sequence: CDR1 SGHRS, CDR2 YFSETQ. CDR3 amino acids: CASSFKTGLDEKLFF. CDR3 DNA: TGCGCCAGCAGCTTTAAGACAGGGTTGGACGAAAAACTGTTTTTT.

J is TRBJ1-2 and V is TRBV4-1; 12 bases match TRBD1. The CDR3 is 18 residues long. The germline V gene has CDR1 MGHRA and CDR2 YSYEKL. V was pared by 1 base and J by 4 bases, with 10 bases of the junction left unmatched. CDR3: CASSQGGTGGSVGYGYTF. As DNA, the CDR3 is TGCGCCAGCAGCCAAGGAGGGACAGGGGGCTCGGTTGGCTATGGCTACACCTTC.

The rearrangement links TRBV19 to TRBJ1-1; TRBD1 matches 7 bases. CDR1 and CDR2 from the germline V gene are LNHDA and SQIVND (reference sequence). The length of the CDR3 is 15 residues. V lost 5 bases, J lost 0 bases, and 6 bases stayed unmatched. CDR3 DNA: TGTGCCAGTAGTTACCGACAGGGCATGAACACTGAAGCTTTCTTT. This translates into CASSYRQGMNTEAFF.

The V and J genes are TRBV29-1 and TRBJ2-7; unclear D gene. V shed 4 bases and J shed 1 base, with 8 bases lying between them. The CDR3 is 12 residues long. Germline-derived CDR1 and CDR2 are SQVTM and ANQGSEA. CDR3 sequence: CSVVLRSYEQYF. The CDR3 DNA reads as TGCAGCGTTGTCCTGCGGTCCTACGAGCAGTACTTC.

The rearrangement links TRBV5-4 to TRBJ1-2; TRBD1 matches 7 bases. The CDR3 covers 16 residues. With V trimmed by 5 bases and J by 1 base, 11 bases remained unmatched. CDR1 and CDR2 (germline): SGHNT, YYREEE (reference sequence). The CDR3 DNA reads as TGTGCCAGCAGACGAGGGACAGACACGTATAACTATGGCTACACCTTC. Its protein product is CASRRGTDTYNYGYTF.

This chain connects TRBV5-1 to TRBJ2-3, with TRBD2 matching 7 bases. Germline CDR1 is SGHRS and CDR2 is YFSETQ. The V gene end was trimmed by 3 bases and the J gene end by 6 bases; junction bases not matched to a gene: 10. The CDR3 is 15 amino acids. DNA for the CDR3: TGCGCCAGCAGCTCCAACGGACTAGTAGGGGATACGCAGTATTTT. This sequence encodes CASSSNGLVGDTQYF. The variable domain in full, completed from reference TRBV5-1 and TRBJ2-3, reads KAGVTQTPRYLIKTRGQQVTLSCSPISGHRSVSWYQQTPGQGLQFLFEYFSETQRNKGNFPGRFSGRQFSNSRSEMNVSTLELGDSALYLCASSSNGLVGDTQYFGPGTRLTVL.

The genes are TRBV20-1 and TRBJ2-1, with a weak D call TRBD2 (5 bases). Germline V gene lookup returns CDR1 DFQATT and CDR2 SNEGSKA (reference sequence). Deletions cut 6 bases from V and 8 bases from J, with 11 bases between. CDR3 length: 11 residues. The CDR3 sequence: CSARLFDEQFF. As DNA, the CDR3 is TGCAGTGCCCGACTATTTGATGAGCAGTTCTTC.

A single count supports this clone. This chain links TRBV11-2 with TRBJ2-5; 9 nucleotides agree with TRBD2. Germline CDR1 SGHAT, CDR2 FQNNGV. V was clipped by 5 bases and J by 1 base; unmatched bases: 11. This CDR3 has 17 amino acids. CDR3 sequence: CASSPKGLAGSQETQYF. CDR3 bases: TGTGCCAGCAGCCCAAAGGGTCTAGCGGGATCCCAAGAGACCCAGTACTTC.

The sample holds a few counts of this clone. The V call is TRBV18, the J call TRBJ2-5; D is undetermined. The germline V and J ends were trimmed by 5 bases and 3 bases, with 16 bases remaining between them. Germline V gives CDR1 KGHSH, CDR2 LQKENI. The CDR3 runs 15 residues. In DNA form, the CDR3 reads TGTGCCAGCTCATATACCAGCAGCCTAGAAGAGACCCAGTACTTC. Translated: CASSYTSSLEETQYF.

Comments on this clone: A read error may account for a junction end that differs from germline. The J gene is TRBJ2-6, the V gene TRBV19; a weak D match, TRBD2 (7 bases). The germline gives CDR1 LNHDA, CDR2 SQIVND (reference sequence). The CDR3 runs 16 residues. The DNA for the CDR3 is TGTGCCAGTAGCTTCAGCCTCTCCCGGGGGGCCAACGGCCTGACTTTC. Translating it yields CASSFSLSRGANGLTF.

This clone is a singleton in its sample. V is TRBV5-6 and J is TRBJ2-6; D remains ambiguous. Germline V lookup: CDR1 SGHDT, CDR2 YYEEEE. CDR3 length: 15 amino acids. V lost 2 bases to trimming and J lost 1 base, with 7 bases between them. The DNA of the CDR3 is TGTGCCAGCAGCTTCCAACATTCTGGGGCCAACGTCCTGACTTTC. This translates into CASSFQHSGANVLTF.

This clone was picked up a small number of times. In the same sample, other DNA sequences code for this CDR3. The chain combines TRBV9 with TRBJ2-3, with TRBD2 identical over 9 bases. V dropped 3 bases and J dropped 2; count of bases not matched to a gene: 7. Germline CDR1 reads SGDLS; CDR2 reads YYNGEE. The length of the CDR3 is 16 residues. CDR3 sequence: CASSGGGGLATDTQYF. CDR3 nucleotide sequence: TGTGCCAGCAGCGGAGGCGGGGGACTAGCCACAGATACGCAGTATTTT.

The rearrangement uses TRBV6-1 and TRBJ2-7; TRBD2 might be the D (5 bases). The CDR3 runs to 13 residues. Looked up from germline, CDR1 is MNHNS and CDR2 is SASEGT. The V and J ends lost 7 bases and 5 bases respectively, with 15 bases between them. CDR3: CASTSMRVDEQYF. CDR3 nucleotides: TGTGCCAGCACCAGCATGAGGGTGGACGAGCAGTACTTC.

The chain is built from TRBV13 and TRBJ1-1, with unresolved D. This CDR3 spans 15 amino acids. From germline, CDR1 is PRHDT and CDR2 FYEKMQ (reference sequence). Trimming shortened V by 0 bases and J by 0 bases, and 8 bases separated the two germline ends. The CDR3 DNA is TGTGCCAGCAGCTTAGGACAGTCCATGAACACTGAAGCTTTCTTT. The encoded protein is CASSLGQSMNTEAFF.

This clone was observed a handful of times. The chain carries TRBV10-3 and TRBJ1-1; tentatively, D is TRBD1 (6 bases). Germline CDR1 and CDR2: ENHRY and SYGVKD. The CDR3 totals 12 residues. V lost 10 bases and J lost 10, with 19 bases in between. Written as DNA, the CDR3 is TGTGCCACCTCCGACAGGATAAAGGGAGCTTTCTTT. Translated, it gives CATSDRIKGAFF.